This paragraph reports one T cell receptor beta chain. The record originates from a study of blood T cell repertoires in COVID-19. About the research overall: COVID-19 samples, acute and convalescent, were from the United States, Italy and Spain.

Those who participated ranged in age from roughly 18 to 89 years and resided in about two dozen US areas. Some clones are missing from TCRdb's copy, which holds only in-frame ones; the method was immunoSEQ multiplex PCR. The sample carries about 480,000 clones, about 90% recorded once. Deletions cut 4 bases from V and 13 bases from J, with 13 bases between. The CDR3 has 11 residues. Germline loops: CDR1 SNHLY, CDR2 FYNNEI. Input material: PBMCs or T cells enriched from blood (not recorded which). The chain has TRBV2 and TRBJ1-2; unclear D gene. The receptor comes from a woman aged 18-29 years with acute COVID-19. Written as DNA, the CDR3 is TGTGCCAGCAGTGGCAGTCCCCCCTCCACCTTC. It encodes CASSGSPPSTF.